This T cell receptor (beta chain) was retrieved from a study of T cell changes during pregnancy in multiple sclerosis (dated 2019 in TCRdb). For the wider study: In women with multiple sclerosis, the researchers looked at how the T cell repertoire shifted as pregnancy progressed.

V is clipped by 0 bases and J by 14 bases, and the sequence between their germline boundaries is 11 bases long. According to the germline V gene, CDR1 reads MNHEY and CDR2 reads SVGAGI. The CDR3 numbers 12 residues from cysteine through phenylalanine. The DNA shown is the 36-base CDR3, in frame from base 1. Receptors were amplified or captured by the immunoSEQ multiplex PCR assay. The immuneACCESS repertoire file appears here via TCRdb, limited to in-frame rearrangements. These files lack a portion of the clones; in checked studies, under half of the deficit traces to unresolved V genes, and the cause of the others is not known. The sample yields 91,000 or so clones; around 92% were counted once. The ten largest clones add up to approximately 2% of the sample. This clone has just one count. This receptor's antigen is unknown. No base-level quality is on record; no much larger clone is a single base apart.

Recombination linked TRBV6-5 to TRBJ2-1; TRBD1 is perhaps the D gene, given 6 matching bases. The clonotype was recovered from a female donor with multiple sclerosis, enrolled in a pregnancy study. Sequenced here: peripheral blood, sampled after pregnancy. This receptor carries the CDR3 CASSYSPGVEFF. DNA sequence: TGTGCCAGCAGTTACTCCCCAGGGGTGGAGTTCTTC.